This is a list of T cell receptor beta chains from one sample in a study of T cell changes during pregnancy in multiple sclerosis. TCRdb's copy holds only in-frame clones and misses some; the assay was immunoSEQ multiplex PCR. The sample holds some 50,000 clones, under 90% seen once. The material was peripheral blood, obtained in the first trimester of pregnancy. These TCRs come from a female donor in good health, enrolled as a control in a pregnancy study. Both conserved end residues are part of each CDR3. D genes are given only for firm matches. Some rows mark clone size as missing; the rest say once, few, many or name a class of expanded clone.

CDR3 length	D gene	clone size	J gene	V gene	CDR3 DNA	CDR3 protein
15	.	.	TRBJ1-2	TRBV11-2	TGTGCCAGCAGCTTAGGGCGGGCCTCCGCTTGGGGCTACACCTTC	CASSLGRASAWGYTF
14	TRBD1	once	TRBJ1-1	TRBV6-5	TGTGCCAGCAGTCCCGGACAGGGGAGGGTTAAAGCTTTCTTT	CASSPGQGRVKAFF
15	.	.	TRBJ1-2	TRBV4-3	TGCGCCAGCAGCCAAGTGGCTACAGGAAACTATGGCTACACCTTC	CASSQVATGNYGYTF
15	.	.	TRBJ1-2	TRBV11-2	TGTGCCAGCAGCTTAATTCTGGCCGGGTCAGTCGGCTACACCTTC	CASSLILAGSVGYTF
16	TRBD2	.	TRBJ2-1	TRBV5-1	TGCGCCAGCAGCTTACGGCCTAGCGGGGACAACAATGAGCAGTTCTTC	CASSLRPSGDNNEQFF
15	.	few	TRBJ1-1	TRBV7-3	TGTGCCAGCAGCTCCTACAGGCTCCTCCACACTGAAGCTTTCTTT	CASSSYRLLHTEAFF
13	.	.	TRBJ1-4	TRBV13	TGTGCCAGCAGCTTAAGTCAGGGTGGAAAACTGTTTTTT	CASSLSQGGKLFF
17	TRBD2	.	TRBJ2-2	TRBV2	TGTGCCAGCAGTGAAGCAGGAGCGGGGGCCGTCCCCGGGGAGCTGTTTTTT	CASSEAGAGAVPGELFF
16	TRBD2	.	TRBJ2-2	TRBV7-9	TGTGCCAGCAGCCCACCGAACCGGGGAGGGACCGGGGAGCTGTTTTTT	CASSPPNRGGTGELFF
14	TRBD1	.	TRBJ2-1	TRBV2	TGTGCCAGCAGTGACGGGACAGGGAGTAATGAGCAGTTCTTC	CASSDGTGSNEQFF
14	TRBD1	.	TRBJ1-2	TRBV10-3	TGTGCCATCAGTGAAGCAGGGGGCGCGTATGGCTACACCTTC	CAISEAGGAYGYTF
14	TRBD1	.	TRBJ1-1	TRBV29-1	TGCAGCGTCTCAGACTCACAGGGGGCCCATCGGGTTTTCTTT	CSVSDSQGAHRVFF
11	.	.	TRBJ1-1	TRBV2	TGTGCCAGCAGTGAGTCCAGAGAAGCTTTCTTT	CASSESREAFF
13	.	.	TRBJ1-1	TRBV2	TGTGCCAGCAGGCGGGGGTTGAACACTGAAGCTTTCTTT	CASRRGLNTEAFF
16	TRBD1	once	TRBJ1-3	TRBV11-1	TGTGCCAGCAGCGAGGGACAGGGGAGCACTGGAAACACCATATATTTT	CASSEGQGSTGNTIYF
12	.	few	TRBJ1-1	TRBV13	TGTGCCAGCAGCCAGTCGAACACTGAAGCTTTCTTT	CASSQSNTEAFF
16	.	.	TRBJ1-4	TRBV4-2	TGTGCCAGCAGCCAAGATATGACAGGCACAAATGAAAAACTGTTTTTT	CASSQDMTGTNEKLFF
14	TRBD2	.	TRBJ2-7	TRBV13	TGTGCCAGCAGCTCCCGGGTAGCGGGGTACGAGCAGTACTTC	CASSSRVAGYEQYF
17	.	.	TRBJ1-3	TRBV30	TGTGCCTGGACCTCCTTGGCCAGGTCGATCTCTGGAAACACCATATATTTT	CAWTSLARSISGNTIYF
15	.	.	TRBJ2-3	TRBV7-2	TGTGCCAGCAGCGTGGGACTCCTCAGCACAGATACGCAGTATTTT	CASSVGLLSTDTQYF
21	.	.	TRBJ1-3	TRBV7-3	TGTGCCAGCAGCTTAACCCCTCTCGGATTGGGAGGCTTGGTCTCTGGAAACACCATATATTTT	CASSLTPLGLGGLVSGNTIYF
16	TRBD1	.	TRBJ2-7	TRBV7-9	TGTGCCAGCAGCAGCGAGAAGACAGGGGGTGAGGGCGAGCAGTACTTC	CASSSEKTGGEGEQYF
16	.	.	TRBJ2-5	TRBV7-8	TGTGCCAGCAGCCTAGCCAGGACTGACTCCAAGAAGACCCAGTACTTC	CASSLARTDSKKTQYF
14	TRBD1	.	TRBJ1-5	TRBV7-8	TGTGCCAGCAGCTCAACAGGGGCAGGTCAGCCCCAGCATTTT	CASSSTGAGQPQHF
15	.	.	TRBJ1-1	TRBV2	TGTGCCAGCAGCAAAAGCACCCAGGGGAACACTGAAGCTTTCTTT	CASSKSTQGNTEAFF
15	.	.	TRBJ2-1	TRBV5-6	TGTGCCAGCAGCTTGGCCAACAGGGACTACAATGAGCAGTTCTTC	CASSLANRDYNEQFF
14	TRBD1	.	TRBJ1-6	TRBV6-4	TGTGCCAGCAGTCTGGACAGGGACACTTCACCCCTCCACTTT	CASSLDRDTSPLHF
15	TRBD1	.	TRBJ2-7	TRBV7-9	TGTGCCAGCAGCTTAGGGCCCGGGACAGGGGGCGAGCAGTACTTC	CASSLGPGTGGEQYF
16	.	.	TRBJ2-2	TRBV19	TGTGCCAGTAGTTGGCTGTATGGACAGCGCACCGGGGAGCTGTTTTTT	CASSWLYGQRTGELFF
15	.	.	TRBJ1-1	TRBV7-6	TGTGCCAGCAGTCAACAACAGGGTTTGTACACTGAAGCTTTCTTT	CASSQQQGLYTEAFF
16	TRBD2	.	TRBJ2-1	TRBV7-3	TGTGCCAGCAGCTTAAGCCCTAGCGGGGGGACCAATGAGCAGTTCTTC	CASSLSPSGGTNEQFF
15	TRBD1	once	TRBJ2-7	TRBV6-5	TGTGCCAGCAGTTACTCCCCGGGACAGGGATACGAGCAGTACTTC	CASSYSPGQGYEQYF
14	.	.	TRBJ1-5	TRBV30	TGTGCCTGGAGTCCCGCCTCGCGGTTACAGCCCCAGCATTTT	CAWSPASRLQPQHF
16	TRBD1	.	TRBJ2-4	TRBV6-1	TGTGCCAGCAGTGAGGGGACAGGGGCCTGGGAAAACATTCAGTACTTC	CASSEGTGAWENIQYF
16	TRBD1	.	TRBJ1-6	TRBV5-1	TGCGCCAGCAGCCCAAGGACAGGGATCCCCAATTCACCCCTCCACTTT	CASSPRTGIPNSPLHF
12	.	.	TRBJ2-3	TRBV6-1	TGTGCCAGCCGACAGAGCGCAGATACGCAGTATTTT	CASRQSADTQYF
15	.	.	TRBJ1-2	TRBV4-3	TGCGCCCACAGCACACCCGGGACACAGAACTATGGCTACACCTTC	CAHSTPGTQNYGYTF
14	TRBD2	.	TRBJ2-1	TRBV5-6	TGTGCCAGCAGACTCGGAGCGGGAGAACGTGAGCAGTTCTTC	CASRLGAGEREQFF
15	TRBD2	.	TRBJ2-5	TRBV4-3	TGCGCCAGCAGCCAAGAAGCCCTAGCGGTTGAGACCCAGTACTTC	CASSQEALAVETQYF
11	.	.	TRBJ2-5	TRBV20-1	TGCAGTGCTAGAGAGACAGGTACCCAGTACTTC	CSARETGTQYF
14	TRBD1	.	TRBJ1-4	TRBV5-6	TGTGCCAGCAGCTTCGGGACAGGGTACGAAAAACTGTTTTTT	CASSFGTGYEKLFF
16	TRBD2	.	TRBJ2-7	TRBV5-1	TGCGCCAGCAGCTTTCCCTCTAGCGGGGGGCGCCGCGAGCAGTACTTC	CASSFPSSGGRREQYF
14	TRBD1	.	TRBJ2-7	TRBV11-2	TGTGCCAGCAGCTACGGACAGGAGAACTACGAGCAGTACTTC	CASSYGQENYEQYF
12	.	.	TRBJ2-7	TRBV29-1	TGCAGCGTTGAAACCCCGGCCTACGAGCAGTACTTC	CSVETPAYEQYF
16	TRBD1	.	TRBJ1-2	TRBV27	TGTGCCAGCAGTGGTCCCGGGGACAGGGGGTACTATGGCTACACCTTC	CASSGPGDRGYYGYTF
14	TRBD1	.	TRBJ1-6	TRBV7-2	TGTGCCAGCAGAGAACAGGGGGCCGTTTCACCCCTCCACTTT	CASREQGAVSPLHF
15	.	.	TRBJ2-7	TRBV21-1	TGTGCCAGCAGCAATATTAGCGGGAGTCGCTACGAGCAGTACTTC	CASSNISGSRYEQYF
15	.	.	TRBJ1-2	TRBV21-1	TGTGCCAGCAGCAAAAAGAGGACAGTTCCCTATGGCTACACCTTC	CASSKKRTVPYGYTF
12	TRBD1	.	TRBJ2-1	TRBV2	TGTGCCAGCAGTACAGGGGAAGGTGAGCAGTTCTTC	CASSTGEGEQFF
14	.	.	TRBJ2-1	TRBV6-5	TGTGCCAGCAGTCGACAGCCTCCCGTCAATGAGCAGTTCTTC	CASSRQPPVNEQFF
13	TRBD1	.	TRBJ1-4	TRBV13	TGTGCCAGCAGCTTATCAGGGGGGGAAAAACTGTTTTTT	CASSLSGGEKLFF
13	TRBD1	.	TRBJ2-7	TRBV18	TGTGCCAGCTCACCGACAGGGGGCAACGAGCAGTACTTC	CASSPTGGNEQYF
13	.	medium-sized	TRBJ2-4	TRBV6-1	TGTGCCAGCAGTGGAGGGGCGGAGGGCATTCAGTACTTC	CASSGGAEGIQYF